This TCR beta chain is from a study of type 1 regulatory T cells. Whole-study context: This in vitro CD4 product, T-allo10, is enriched for Tr1 cells and alloantigen-specific. Findings and limits, study-wide: Type 1 regulatory T cells had a more restricted TCR repertoire than non-type 1 regulatory T cells.

On this clonotype: Antigen: not known.

TCRdb used MiXCR to reprocess the reads, holding one entry per CDR3 protein. Found here are 60,000 to 70,000 distinct CDR3 sequences, around 49% of them singletons; the top ten hold approximately 2%. Trimming pared 2 bases from V and 0 bases from J, leaving 10 bases between. Germline V gene lookup returns CDR1 SGHAT and CDR2 FQNNGV. The CDR3 totals 15 residues. The specimen was cultured non-Tr1 T cells, either the whole culture or a sorted T cell fraction (not recorded which). The clonotype was recovered from a human donor in good health. V gene TRBV11-2 combines with J gene TRBJ1-1; D gene ambiguous. The CDR3 spells CASSLRGIMNTEAFF. Here the CDR3 DNA reads TGTGCCAGCAGCTTAAGAGGGATTATGAACACTGAAGCTTTCTTT.